This T cell receptor (beta chain) came from a study of T cells expressing NK-cell markers. For the study at large: Seven of eight sequenced donors tested HCMV-seropositive; one tested seronegative.

Reprocessing the 5' RACE reads, TCRdb reports a single entry for every CDR3 protein and omits DNA. This repertoire comprises about 460,000 distinct CDR3 sequences; its ten largest clones make up roughly 1.4%. The sequence was collected from a woman between 45 and 60 years old in good health. Sequences were obtained from blood T cells: a sorted CD56 or NKG2C T cell subset, CD4+ or CD8+ T cells, or bulk PBMC T cells (not recorded which).

The CDR3 sequence: CSATPRTSSNEQFF. The gene calls are TRBV20-1 and TRBJ2-1; TCRdb picks TRBD2, but there is no DNA to check that call. CDR3 length: 14 amino acids. Germline loops: CDR1 DFQATT, CDR2 SNEGSKA (reference sequence).